The present T cell receptor beta chain was sequenced within a study of cytomegalovirus exposure and HLA in healthy donors. Trimming shortened V by 2 bases and J by 6 bases, and 8 bases separated the two germline ends. This CDR3 contains 12 residues. Germline CDR1 ENHRY, CDR2 SYGVKD. This clone was picked up one time. PCR primers comprised 60 Vbeta and 13 Jbeta primers. Using immunoSEQ multiplex PCR, the repertoire was profiled, and TCRdb retains in-frame clones only, with some absent. Among approximately 100,000 clones listed, over 60% were seen once. The sequenced sample was PBMCs. This receptor was taken from a female donor in good health and CMV-seronegative. The chain links TRBV10-3 to TRBJ2-7, with D uncertain. In nucleotides, the CDR3 is TGTGCCATCAGTGAGCGGGTTCCCGAGCAGTACTTC. Amino acids: CAISERVPEQYF.